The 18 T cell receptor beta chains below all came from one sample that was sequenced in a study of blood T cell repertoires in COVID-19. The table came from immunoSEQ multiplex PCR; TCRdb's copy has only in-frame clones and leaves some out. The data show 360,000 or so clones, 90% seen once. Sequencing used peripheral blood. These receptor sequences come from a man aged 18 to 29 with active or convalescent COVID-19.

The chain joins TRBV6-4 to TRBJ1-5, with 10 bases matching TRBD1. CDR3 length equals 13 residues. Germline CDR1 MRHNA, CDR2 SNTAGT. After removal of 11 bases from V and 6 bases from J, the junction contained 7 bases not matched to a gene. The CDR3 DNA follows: TGTGCCCTCCGGGGACAGGGGTGTCAGCCCCAGCATTTT. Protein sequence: CALRGQGCQPQHF.

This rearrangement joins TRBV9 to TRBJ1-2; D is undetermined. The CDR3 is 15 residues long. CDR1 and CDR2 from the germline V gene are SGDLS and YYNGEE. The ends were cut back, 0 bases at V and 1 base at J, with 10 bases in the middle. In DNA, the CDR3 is TGTGCCAGCAGCGTAGCTACCGGGGTTAACTATGGCTACACCTTC. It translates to CASSVATGVNYGYTF.

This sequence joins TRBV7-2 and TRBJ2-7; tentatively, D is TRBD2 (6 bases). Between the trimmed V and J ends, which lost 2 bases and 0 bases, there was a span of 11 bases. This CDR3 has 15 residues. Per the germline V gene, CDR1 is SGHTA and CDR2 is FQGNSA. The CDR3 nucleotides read TGTGCCAGCAGCTTATTAGCGGCGAACTCCTACGAGCAGTACTTC. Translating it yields CASSLLAANSYEQYF.

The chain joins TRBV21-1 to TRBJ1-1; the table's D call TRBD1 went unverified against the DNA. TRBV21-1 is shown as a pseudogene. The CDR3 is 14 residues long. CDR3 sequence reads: CASSKPVMNTEAFF. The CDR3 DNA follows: TGTGCCAGCAGCAAGCCAGTAATGAACACTGAAGCTTTCTTT.

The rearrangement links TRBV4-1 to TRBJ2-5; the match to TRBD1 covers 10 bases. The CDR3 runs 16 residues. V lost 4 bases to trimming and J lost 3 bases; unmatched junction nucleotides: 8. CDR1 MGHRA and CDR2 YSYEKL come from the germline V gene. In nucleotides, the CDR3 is TGCGCCAGCAGCCGAGACAGGGGGCTGACAGAAGAGACCCAGTACTTC. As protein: CASSRDRGLTEETQYF.

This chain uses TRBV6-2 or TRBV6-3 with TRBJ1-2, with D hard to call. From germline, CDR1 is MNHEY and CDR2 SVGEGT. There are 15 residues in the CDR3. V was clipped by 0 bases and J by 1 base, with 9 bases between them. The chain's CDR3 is CASSYSAGGNYGYTF. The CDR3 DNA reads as TGTGCCAGCAGTTACTCGGCGGGTGGTAACTATGGCTACACCTTC.

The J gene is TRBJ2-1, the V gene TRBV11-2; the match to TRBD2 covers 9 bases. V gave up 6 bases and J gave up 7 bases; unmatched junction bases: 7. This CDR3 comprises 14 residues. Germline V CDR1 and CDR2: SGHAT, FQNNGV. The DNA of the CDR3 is TGTGCCAGCAGATATAGCGGGAGTCGTAATGAGCAGTTCTTC. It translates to CASRYSGSRNEQFF.

In DNA, the CDR3 is TGCGCCAGCAGCTTTGGAGGGTCGGGGAAACTGTTTTTT. Translation gives CASSFGGSGKLFF. This chain links TRBV5-1 with TRBJ1-4; no clear D. The germline V and J ends were trimmed by 2 bases and 11 bases, with 13 bases remaining between them. The germline CDR1 and CDR2 sequences are SGHRS and YFSETQ. The CDR3 loop spans 13 amino acids.

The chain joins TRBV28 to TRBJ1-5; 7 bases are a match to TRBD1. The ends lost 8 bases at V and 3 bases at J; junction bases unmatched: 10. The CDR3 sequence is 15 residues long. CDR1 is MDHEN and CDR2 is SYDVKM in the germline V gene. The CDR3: CASRKQTGANQPQHF. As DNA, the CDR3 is TGTGCCAGCCGAAAACAAACAGGGGCCAATCAGCCCCAGCATTTT.

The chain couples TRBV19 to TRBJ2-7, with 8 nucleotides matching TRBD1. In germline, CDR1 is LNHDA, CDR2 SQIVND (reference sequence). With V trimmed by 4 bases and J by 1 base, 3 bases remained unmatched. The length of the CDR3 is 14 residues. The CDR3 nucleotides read TGTGCCAGTAGTACGGGGACAGGATCCTACGAGCAGTACTTC. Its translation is CASSTGTGSYEQYF.

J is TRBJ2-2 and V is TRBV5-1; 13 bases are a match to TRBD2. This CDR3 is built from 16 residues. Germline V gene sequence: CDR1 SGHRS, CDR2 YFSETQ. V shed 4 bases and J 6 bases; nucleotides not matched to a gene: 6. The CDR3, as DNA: TGCGCCAGCAGCCCGGGACTAGCGGGAATTGCCGGGGAGCTGTTTTTT. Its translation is CASSPGLAGIAGELFF.

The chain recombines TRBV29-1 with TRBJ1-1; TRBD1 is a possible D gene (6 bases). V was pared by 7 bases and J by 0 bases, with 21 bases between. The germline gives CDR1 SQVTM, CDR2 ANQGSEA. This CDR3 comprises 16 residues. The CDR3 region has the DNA TGCAGCGGGGAAAGACAGGCTGGGGGTATGAACACTGAAGCTTTCTTT. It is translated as CSGERQAGGMNTEAFF.

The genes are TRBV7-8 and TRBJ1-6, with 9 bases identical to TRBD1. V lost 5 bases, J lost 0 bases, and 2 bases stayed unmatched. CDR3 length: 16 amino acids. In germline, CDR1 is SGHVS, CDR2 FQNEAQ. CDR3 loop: CASSATGGSYNSPLHF. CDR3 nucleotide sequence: TGTGCCAGCAGCGCGACAGGGGGCTCCTATAATTCACCCCTCCACTTT.

CDR3 region: CASSATGANYGYTF. The CDR3, as DNA: TGTGCCAGCTCCGCGACAGGGGCAAACTATGGCTACACCTTC. The chain recombines TRBV18 with TRBJ1-2; TRBD1 matches 8 bases. CDR3 length: 14 amino acids. Germline loops: CDR1 KGHSH, CDR2 LQKENI. Trimming at V came to 6 bases and at J to 2 bases, leaving 5 bases not matched to a gene.

The CDR3 nucleotides are TGTGCCAGCAGCACCCTAACAGGGGCCGGACCCTACGCCAACTCCTACGAGCAGTACTTC. This encodes CASSTLTGAGPYANSYEQYF. This chain links TRBV7-9 with TRBJ2-7, with 7 positions matching TRBD1. Trimming at V came to 5 bases and at J to 0 bases, leaving 22 bases not matched to a gene. This CDR3 contains 20 residues. Looked up from germline, CDR1 is SEHNR and CDR2 is FQNEAQ (reference sequence).

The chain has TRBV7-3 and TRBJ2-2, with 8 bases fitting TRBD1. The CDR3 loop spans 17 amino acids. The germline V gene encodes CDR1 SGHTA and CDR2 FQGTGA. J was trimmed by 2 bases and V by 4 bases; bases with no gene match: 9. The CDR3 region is CASSSREGTGNTGELFF. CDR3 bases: TGTGCCAGCAGCTCAAGGGAAGGGACAGGAAACACCGGGGAGCTGTTTTTT.

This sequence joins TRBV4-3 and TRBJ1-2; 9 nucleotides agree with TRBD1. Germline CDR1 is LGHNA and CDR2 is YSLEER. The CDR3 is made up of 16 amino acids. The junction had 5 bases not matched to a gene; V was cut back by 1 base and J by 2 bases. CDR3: CASSQGNRGQNYGYTF. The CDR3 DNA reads TGCGCCAGCAGCCAAGGGAACAGGGGGCAGAACTATGGCTACACCTTC.

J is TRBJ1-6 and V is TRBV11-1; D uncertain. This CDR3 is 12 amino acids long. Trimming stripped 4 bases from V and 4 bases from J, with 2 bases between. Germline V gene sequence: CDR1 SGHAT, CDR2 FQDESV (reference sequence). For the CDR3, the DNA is TGTGCCAGCAGCTCTTATAATTCACCCCTCCACTTT. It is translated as CASSSYNSPLHF. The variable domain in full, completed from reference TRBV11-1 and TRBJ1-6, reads EAEVAQSPRYKITEKSQAVAFWCDPISGHATLYWYRQILGQGPELLVQFQDESVVDDSQLPKDRFSAERLKGVDSTLKIQPAELGDSAMYLCASSSYNSPLHFGNGTRLTVT.